This is a list of T cell receptor beta chains from one sample in a study of blood T cells in healthy people across ages. TCRdb itself ran the 5' RACE reads through MiXCR, one entry per CDR3 protein. The sample has 800,000 to 1,300,000 distinct CDR3 sequences; under 30% are singletons. The data also belong to a second study, concerning T cells of mothers and their children.

Sequenced: blood. The receptors here all came from a girl aged 2-10 years in good health. The CDR3 runs from the conserved cysteine through the conserved F or W. The order of the fields is J gene, D gene, clone size, V gene, CDR3 DNA, CDR3 protein. The D gene is left open where the match is weak. Clone size is not always given. Where it is, it says once, few, many or a class for expanded clones.

J: TRBJ2-3
D: -
size: few
V: TRBV6-5
DNA: TGTGCCAGCAGTTACTCGAACCAAGTCACAGATACGCAGTATTTT
CDR3: CASSYSNQVTDTQYF

J: TRBJ1-2
D: TRBD1
size: few
V: TRBV5-4
DNA: TGTGCCAGCAGCTTGGAGACAGGGCCGCAGGATGGGAGTGGCTACACCTTC
CDR3: CASSLETGPQDGSGYTF

J: TRBJ1-2
D: TRBD1
size: -
V: TRBV29-1
DNA: TGCAGCGTTGAGCGGACAGGGAAACATGGCTACACCTTC
CDR3: CSVERTGKHGYTF

J: TRBJ1-2
D: -
size: -
V: TRBV20-1
DNA: TGCAGTGCCCGTTTCGGACAGTTCTATGGCTACACCTTC
CDR3: CSARFGQFYGYTF

J: TRBJ2-1
D: TRBD2
size: -
V: TRBV7-9
DNA: TGTGCCGGCGCGGCCCTAGCGGGGGTCTACAATGAGCAGTTCTTC
CDR3: CAGAALAGVYNEQFF

J: TRBJ2-7
D: TRBD1
size: -
V: TRBV9
DNA: TGTGCCAGCGGAGCCGGGACAGGGCTCGGCGAGCAGTACTTC
CDR3: CASGAGTGLGEQYF

J: TRBJ2-1
D: -
size: few
V: TRBV6-6
DNA: TGTGCCAGCAGTCAACAGGTGGGCTCCTACAATGAGCAGTTCTTC
CDR3: CASSQQVGSYNEQFF

J: TRBJ1-2
D: TRBD1
size: few
V: TRBV12-3/TRBV12-4
DNA: TGTGCCAGCAGTGGACAGGGGCCTTACTCGAGGGGCTATGGCTACACCTTC
CDR3: CASSGQGPYSRGYGYTF

J: TRBJ2-7
D: TRBD2
size: -
V: TRBV9
DNA: TGTGCCAGCAGCGTAGACGTGGGGACTAGCAGTACCTACGAGCAGTACTTC
CDR3: CASSVDVGTSSTYEQYF

J: TRBJ2-1
D: -
size: few
V: TRBV4-1
DNA: TGCGCCAGCAGCCCCGGCTATGGGGGCAATGAGCAGTTCTTC
CDR3: CASSPGYGGNEQFF